This T cell receptor (beta chain) was found in a study of blood T cell repertoires in COVID-19. Study-level information: Collection of acute and convalescent COVID-19 samples took place in the United States, Italy and Spain.

Sequencing used immunoSEQ multiplex PCR; TCRdb keeps in-frame clones, though not all of them. This table holds around 190,000 clones, 80% to 90% found once. Germline-derived CDR1 and CDR2 are SGHTA and FQGNSA. There are 12 residues in the CDR3. V shed 6 bases and J shed 1 base, with 7 bases lying between them. The genes are TRBV7-2 and TRBJ2-7; D ambiguous. The TCR was taken from a woman aged 40 to 50 with COVID-19, enrolled during active disease. The sequencing input was peripheral blood. The CDR3 sequence: CASSWRSYEQYF. DNA for the CDR3: TGTGCCAGCAGTTGGAGATCCTACGAGCAGTACTTC.